The 25 T cell receptor beta chains below come from one sample, sequenced in a study of T cell responses to AZD1222 COVID-19 vaccine. Data came from immunoSEQ multiplex PCR; TCRdb stores just in-frame clones and leaves some out. The sample shows over 150,000 clones, 75% to 95% of them seen only once. Source: peripheral blood, taken on day 0 of AZD1222 vaccination. The source of these receptors is an adult in good health.

In its sample, this clone was seen once. This chain connects TRBV3-1 (or the pseudogene TRBV3-2) to TRBJ1-4, with TRBD1 identical over 9 bases. CDR1 and CDR2 (germline): LGHDT, YNNKEL (reference sequence). The CDR3 contains 15 residues. Unmatched junction bases numbered 6, after V lost 4 bases and J lost 6 bases. CDR3 DNA: TGTGCCAGCAGCCGCACGGACAGGGGTGATGAAAAACTGTTTTTT. Protein: CASSRTDRGDEKLFF.

The chain combines TRBV7-9 with TRBJ2-5; unclear D gene. This CDR3 has 12 residues. The germline gives CDR1 SEHNR, CDR2 FQNEAQ (reference sequence). V was shortened by 2 bases and J by 5 bases, with 6 bases between the two germline ends. CDR3 coding DNA: TGTGCCAGCAGCTTACGGTGGGAGACCCAGTACTTC. Its protein product is CASSLRWETQYF.

The chain links TRBV2 to TRBJ1-2, with 7 bases aligning to TRBD1. The junction had 8 bases not matched to a gene; V was cut back by 8 bases and J by 5 bases. This CDR3 is built from 13 residues. Germline CDR1 and CDR2: SNHLY and FYNNEI. CDR3: CASADRIGYGYTF. The DNA of the CDR3 is TGTGCCAGCGCGGACAGGATAGGGTATGGCTACACCTTC.

The chain carries TRBV7-2 and TRBJ2-7, with D possibly TRBD1 on 6 matching bases. Germline CDR1 SGHTA, CDR2 FQGNSA. The length of the CDR3 is 14 residues. V gave up 2 bases and J gave up 1 base, with 9 bases separating them. The chain's CDR3 is CASSLPQGSYEQYF. The CDR3 nucleotides read TGTGCCAGCAGCTTACCACAGGGTTCCTACGAGCAGTACTTC.

The rearrangement joins TRBV19 to TRBJ2-1, with D hard to call. The germline V gene has CDR1 LNHDA and CDR2 SQIVND (reference sequence). The CDR3 runs to 13 residues. V gave up 8 bases and J gave up 9 bases, with 17 bases separating them. The DNA of the CDR3 is TGTGCCAGTCTCAGCCAAGGGCTACTTGAGCAGTTCTTC. It encodes CASLSQGLLEQFF.

The chain uses TRBV5-6 and TRBJ2-5; the match to TRBD1 covers 8 bases. J gave up 5 bases and V 3 bases, and 3 bases lay outside the gene matches. Germline V CDR1 and CDR2: SGHDT, YYEEEE. CDR3 length equals 13 residues. CDR3 nucleotide sequence: TGTGCCAGCAGCTCTAGACAGGGGGAGACCCAGTACTTC. Its protein is CASSSRQGETQYF.

J is TRBJ1-2 and V is TRBV7-9; 7 bases are shared with TRBD1. The J segment lost 4 bases and the V segment lost 5 bases, leaving 10 bases of the junction unmatched. From germline, CDR1 is SEHNR and CDR2 FQNEAQ (reference sequence). The CDR3 consists of 15 residues. The CDR3 DNA is TGTGCCAGCAGCACGGACAAGGGGGCCCTCTATGGCTACACCTTC. This encodes CASSTDKGALYGYTF.

The chain has TRBV2 and TRBJ2-1, with TRBD2 as a possible D gene (6 bases). Germline values: CDR1 SNHLY, CDR2 FYNNEI. Between the trimmed V and J ends, which lost 6 bases and 8 bases, there was a span of 29 bases. The CDR3 has 18 amino acids. The CDR3, as DNA: TGTGCCAGCAGCTCCTCCGGAGGCGGAGGGACCCTAGTGGATGAGCAGTTCTTC. Translated: CASSSSGGGGTLVDEQFF.

V gene TRBV4-3 combines with J gene TRBJ1-5; D call uncertain. Germline values: CDR1 LGHNA, CDR2 YSLEER. This CDR3 spans 14 amino acids. Trimming shortened V by 1 base and J by 5 bases, and 9 bases separated the two germline ends. CDR3: CASSQGTDYQPQHF. For the CDR3, the DNA is TGCGCCAGCAGCCAAGGGACGGATTATCAGCCCCAGCATTTT.

The rearrangement uses TRBV19 and TRBJ1-5, with TRBD1 matching over 8 bases. Germline assignment: CDR1 LNHDA and CDR2 SQIVND (reference sequence). This CDR3 is built from 16 residues. Trimming removed 3 bases from V and 6 bases from J; junction bases left unmatched: 10. This chain's CDR3 is CASSILAGGAFQPQHF. The CDR3 nucleotides are TGTGCCAGTAGTATCCTGGCAGGGGGCGCGTTTCAGCCCCAGCATTTT.

V gene TRBV18 combines with J gene TRBJ2-2; 7 bases fit TRBD1. The CDR3 totals 16 residues. Germline trimming cut 2 bases from V and 4 bases from J; bases unmatched to any gene: 7. CDR1 and CDR2 from the germline V gene are KGHSH and LQKENI. The CDR3 DNA sequence: TGTGCCAGCTCACCAGGTTCAGGGGGATCCACCGGGGAGCTGTTTTTT. Residues: CASSPGSGGSTGELFF. Drawing the rest from reference TRBV18 and TRBJ2-2, the complete variable domain is NAGVMQNPRHLVRRRGQEARLRCSPMKGHSHVYWYRQLPEEGLKFMVYLQKENIIDESGMPKERFSAEFPKEGPSILRIQQVVRGDSAAYFCASSPGSGGSTGELFFGEGSRLTVL.

The V call is TRBV5-1, the J call TRBJ1-2; TRBD1 matches 7 bases. V lost 7 bases, J lost 6 bases, and 6 bases stayed unmatched. Germline V lookup: CDR1 SGHRS, CDR2 YFSETQ. The CDR3 length is 12 residues. The CDR3, as DNA: TGCGCCAGCGGGGACAGCCATCATGGCTACACCTTC. As protein: CASGDSHHGYTF.

The V gene is TRBV7-3, the J gene TRBJ2-2; D not certain. This CDR3 comprises 12 residues. The germline gives CDR1 SGHTA, CDR2 FQGTGA. V lost 2 bases and J 6 bases, leaving 4 bases between the germline ends. Here the CDR3 DNA reads TGTGCCAGCAGCTTAGCGGCCGGGGAGCTGTTTTTT. Translating gives CASSLAAGELFF.

The gene calls are TRBV19 and TRBJ1-5, with a weak D call TRBD1 (5 bases). There are 15 residues in the CDR3. V lost 3 bases and J 1 base, leaving 10 bases between the germline ends. Germline V lookup: CDR1 LNHDA, CDR2 SQIVND (reference sequence). The CDR3 here is CASSMRTPSNQPQHF. In DNA form, the CDR3 reads TGTGCCAGTAGTATGAGGACACCGAGCAATCAGCCCCAGCATTTT.

The rearrangement joins TRBV2 to TRBJ2-1, with 16 positions matching TRBD2. Losses at the gene ends were 6 bases for V and 12 bases for J; bases not matched to a gene: 8. Germline CDR1 SNHLY, CDR2 FYNNEI. This CDR3 has 15 residues. The CDR3 DNA follows: TGTGCCAGCAGGGGCGGGACTAGCGGGGGGGCCCGGCAGTTCTTC. This translates into CASRGGTSGGARQFF.

The chain is built from TRBV5-1 and TRBJ2-2; D is perhaps TRBD1 or TRBD2 (5 bases each). V was pared by 1 base and J by 4 bases, with 17 bases between. Germline V gene data show CDR1 as SGHRS and CDR2 as YFSETQ. The CDR3 consists of 17 residues. CDR3 DNA: TGCGCCAGCAGCTTGAGGGACGTTCGGTCGGGCACCGGGGAGCTGTTTTTT. Translating it yields CASSLRDVRSGTGELFF.

This chain joins TRBV6-4 and TRBJ2-2; D is unresolved. The germline gives CDR1 MRHNA, CDR2 SNTAGT. Between the trimmed V and J ends, which lost 0 bases and 0 bases, there was a span of 11 bases. The CDR3 contains 17 residues. Here the CDR3 DNA reads TGTGCCAGCAGTGACTCGGACGGTTACGCGAACACCGGGGAGCTGTTTTTT. It specifies CASSDSDGYANTGELFF.

This chain links TRBV19 with TRBJ1-1; TRBD1 is a possible D gene (6 bases). The germline gives CDR1 LNHDA, CDR2 SQIVND (reference sequence). The CDR3 length is 20 residues. Between the trimmed V and J ends, which lost 6 bases and 0 bases, there was a span of 29 bases. CDR3 in amino acids: CASRNDRDTLRSTMNTEAFF. The CDR3 DNA is TGTGCCAGTAGAAACGACCGGGACACACTCCGATCTACCATGAACACTGAAGCTTTCTTT.

The gene calls are TRBV5-1 and TRBJ2-4; weak D call: TRBD1 (5 bases). The CDR3 runs to 14 residues. Trimming took 6 bases from V and 9 from J, leaving 19 bases between them. The germline gives CDR1 SGHRS, CDR2 YFSETQ. CDR3: CASKDTGKWGIQYF. CDR3 nucleotides: TGCGCCAGCAAGGATACAGGAAAGTGGGGCATTCAGTACTTC. Filled out from reference TRBV5-1 and TRBJ2-4, the complete variable domain reads KAGVTQTPRYLIKTRGQQVTLSCSPISGHRSVSWYQQTPGQGLQFLFEYFSETQRNKGNFPGRFSGRQFSNSRSEMNVSTLELGDSALYLCASKDTGKWGIQYFGAGTRLSVL.

The V gene is TRBV6-2 or TRBV6-3, the J gene TRBJ2-1; 10 bases are shared with TRBD1. Germline assignment: CDR1 MNHEY and CDR2 SVGEGT. J gave up 8 bases and V 0 bases, and 4 bases lay outside the gene matches. CDR3 length equals 15 residues. The CDR3 spells CASSYSGTGADEQFF. As DNA, the CDR3 is TGTGCCAGCAGTTACTCGGGGACAGGGGCCGATGAGCAGTTCTTC.

The genes are TRBV4-3 and TRBJ2-1, with D uncertain. This CDR3 region has 12 residues. Germline V gene lookup returns CDR1 LGHNA and CDR2 YSLEER. Trimming took 3 bases from V and 6 from J, leaving 6 bases between them. CDR3 protein: CASSQQFNEQFF. For the CDR3, the DNA is TGCGCCAGCAGCCAGCAGTTCAATGAGCAGTTCTTC.

The chain uses TRBV7-2 and TRBJ2-2, with D possibly being TRBD1 or TRBD2 (5 bases each). V shed 6 bases and J shed 3 bases, with 11 bases lying between them. In germline, CDR1 is SGHTA, CDR2 FQGNSA. CDR3 size: 14 residues. The CDR3 DNA sequence: TGTGCCAGCAGACGGGACCGGGACACCGGGGAGCTGTTTTTT. Translated: CASRRDRDTGELFF.

The chain combines TRBV4-2 with TRBJ2-7, with 10 positions matching TRBD1. The V gene's germline CDR1 is LGHNA and CDR2 YNFKEQ. The CDR3 has 15 amino acids. Germline trimming cut 1 base from V and 4 bases from J; bases unmatched to any gene: 4. CDR3 sequence reads: CASSQGGTGEYEQYF. Written as DNA, the CDR3 is TGTGCCAGCAGCCAAGGGGGGACAGGGGAATACGAGCAGTACTTC.

The rearrangement links TRBV5-6 to TRBJ2-5, with TRBD1 as a possible D gene (5 bases). In germline, CDR1 is SGHDT, CDR2 YYEEEE. The length of the CDR3 is 13 residues. The V gene lost 3 bases and the J gene lost 9 bases, with 15 bases spanning the gap. The CDR3 region is CASSSRVGASQYF. In nucleotides, the CDR3 is TGTGCCAGCAGCTCCCGGGTAGGGGCTTCCCAGTACTTC.

This sequence joins TRBV4-2 and TRBJ1-6; D not certain. This CDR3 contains 14 residues. Trimming shortened V by 0 bases and J by 10 bases, and 10 bases separated the two germline ends. CDR1 and CDR2 from the germline V gene are LGHNA and YNFKEQ. The CDR3 nucleotides read TGTGCCAGCAGCCAAGATAGCGAATGGTCACCCCTCCACTTT. Its translation is CASSQDSEWSPLHF.